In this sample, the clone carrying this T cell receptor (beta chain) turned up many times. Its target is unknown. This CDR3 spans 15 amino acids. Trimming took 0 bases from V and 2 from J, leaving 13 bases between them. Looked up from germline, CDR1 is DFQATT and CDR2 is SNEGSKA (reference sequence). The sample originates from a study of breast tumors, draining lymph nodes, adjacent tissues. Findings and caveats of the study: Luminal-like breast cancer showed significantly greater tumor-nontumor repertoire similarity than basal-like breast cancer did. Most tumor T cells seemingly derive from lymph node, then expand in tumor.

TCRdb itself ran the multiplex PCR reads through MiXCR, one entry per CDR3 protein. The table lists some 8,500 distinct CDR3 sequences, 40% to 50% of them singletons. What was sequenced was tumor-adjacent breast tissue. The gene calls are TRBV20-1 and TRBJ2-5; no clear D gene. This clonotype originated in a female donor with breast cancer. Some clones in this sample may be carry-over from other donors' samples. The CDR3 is CSARDPRATQETQYF. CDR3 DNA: TGCAGTGCTAGAGATCCTCGGGCTACTCAAGAGACCCAGTACTTC.